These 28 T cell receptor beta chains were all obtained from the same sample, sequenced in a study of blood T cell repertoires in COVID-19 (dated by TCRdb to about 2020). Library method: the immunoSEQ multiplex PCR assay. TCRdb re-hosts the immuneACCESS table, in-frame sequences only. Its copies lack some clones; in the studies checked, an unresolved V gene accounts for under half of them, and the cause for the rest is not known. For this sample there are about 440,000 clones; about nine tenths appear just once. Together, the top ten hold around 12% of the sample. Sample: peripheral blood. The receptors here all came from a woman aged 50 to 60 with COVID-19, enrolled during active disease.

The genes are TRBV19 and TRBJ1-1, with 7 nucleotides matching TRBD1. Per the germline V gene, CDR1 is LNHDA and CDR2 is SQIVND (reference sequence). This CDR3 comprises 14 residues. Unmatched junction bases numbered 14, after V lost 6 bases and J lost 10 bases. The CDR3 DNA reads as TGTGCCAGTAGCCCCTTCGGCCAGGGGGATGGAGCTTTCTTT. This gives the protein CASSPFGQGDGAFF.

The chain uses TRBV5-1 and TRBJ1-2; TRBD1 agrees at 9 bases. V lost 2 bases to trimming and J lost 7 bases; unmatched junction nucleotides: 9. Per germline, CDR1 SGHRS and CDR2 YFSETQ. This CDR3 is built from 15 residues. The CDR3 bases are TGCGCCAGCAGCTTATATACAGGGGGCGCAGGTGGCTACACCTTC. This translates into CASSLYTGGAGGYTF.

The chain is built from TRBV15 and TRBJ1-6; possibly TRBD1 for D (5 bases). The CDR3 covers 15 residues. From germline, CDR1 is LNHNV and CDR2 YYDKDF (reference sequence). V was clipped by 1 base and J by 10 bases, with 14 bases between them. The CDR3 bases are TGTGCCACCAGCAGAGGGGGGGGGACGAGGTCACCCCTCCACTTT. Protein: CATSRGGGTRSPLHF.

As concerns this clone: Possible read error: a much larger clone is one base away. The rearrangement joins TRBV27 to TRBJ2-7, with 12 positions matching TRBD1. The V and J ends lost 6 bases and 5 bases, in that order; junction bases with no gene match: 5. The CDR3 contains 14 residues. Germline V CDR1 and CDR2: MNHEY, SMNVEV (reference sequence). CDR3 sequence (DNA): TGTGCCAGCAGCCCCGGGACAGGGGGCAACGAGCAGTACTTC. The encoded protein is CASSPGTGGNEQYF.

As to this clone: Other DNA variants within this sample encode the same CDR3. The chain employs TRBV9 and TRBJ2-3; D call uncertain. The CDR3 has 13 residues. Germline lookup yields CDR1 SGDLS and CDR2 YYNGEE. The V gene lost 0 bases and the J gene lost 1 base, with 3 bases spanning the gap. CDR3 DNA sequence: TGTGCCAGCAGCGTAGCGGGCACAGATACGCAGTATTTT. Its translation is CASSVAGTDTQYF.

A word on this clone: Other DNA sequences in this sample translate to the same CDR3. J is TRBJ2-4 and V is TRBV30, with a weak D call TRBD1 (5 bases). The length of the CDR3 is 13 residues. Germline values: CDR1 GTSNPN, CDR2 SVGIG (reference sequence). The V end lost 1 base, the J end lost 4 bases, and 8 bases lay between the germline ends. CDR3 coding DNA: TGTGCCTGGAGTGGTCAGGGTAAAAACATTCAGTACTTC. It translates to CAWSGQGKNIQYF.

The CDR3 here is CSVEGENTEAFF. The CDR3 bases are TGCAGCGTTGAGGGAGAGAACACTGAAGCTTTCTTT. This rearrangement joins TRBV29-1 to TRBJ1-1, with no clear D. Trimming pared 3 bases from V and 1 base from J, leaving 6 bases between. The CDR3 is 12 residues long. Per germline, CDR1 SQVTM and CDR2 ANQGSEA.

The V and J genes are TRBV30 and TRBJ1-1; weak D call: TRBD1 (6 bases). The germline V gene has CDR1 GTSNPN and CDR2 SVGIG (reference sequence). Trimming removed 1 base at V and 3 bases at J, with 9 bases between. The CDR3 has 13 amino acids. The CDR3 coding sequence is TGTGCCTGGAGTGAGGGACACCACACTGAAGCTTTCTTT. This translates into CAWSEGHHTEAFF.

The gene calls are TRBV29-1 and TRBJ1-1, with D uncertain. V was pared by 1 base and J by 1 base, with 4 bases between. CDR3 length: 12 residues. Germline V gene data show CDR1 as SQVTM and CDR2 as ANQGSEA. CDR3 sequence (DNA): TGCAGCGTTGAAGCAGAGAACACTGAAGCTTTCTTT. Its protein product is CSVEAENTEAFF.

CDR3 coding DNA: TGTGCCAGCAAAAGCCCCATAAACACTGAAGCTTTCTTT. It specifies CASKSPINTEAFF. The chain links TRBV6-5 to TRBJ1-1; D unclear. CDR3 length: 13 amino acids. V was pared by 7 bases and J by 2 bases, with 11 bases between. Germline assignment: CDR1 MNHEY and CDR2 SVGAGI.

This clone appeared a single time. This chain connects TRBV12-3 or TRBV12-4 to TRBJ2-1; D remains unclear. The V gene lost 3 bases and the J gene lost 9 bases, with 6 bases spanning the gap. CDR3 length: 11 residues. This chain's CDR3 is CASSFGSEQFF. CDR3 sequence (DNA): TGTGCCAGCAGTTTCGGTTCTGAGCAGTTCTTC.

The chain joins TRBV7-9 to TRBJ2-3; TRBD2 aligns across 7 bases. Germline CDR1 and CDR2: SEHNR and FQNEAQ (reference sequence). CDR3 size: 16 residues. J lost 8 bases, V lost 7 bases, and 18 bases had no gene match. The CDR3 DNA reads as TGTGCCAGCAACCGATGGGGAGGGGAGTTGATGTCTACGCAGTATTTT. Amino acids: CASNRWGGELMSTQYF. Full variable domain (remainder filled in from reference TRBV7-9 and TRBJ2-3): DTGVSQNPRHKITKRGQNVTFRCDPISEHNRLYWYRQTLGQGPEFLTYFQNEAQLEKSRLLSDRFSAERPKGSFSTLEIQRTEQGDSAMYLCASNRWGGELMSTQYFGPGTRLTVL.

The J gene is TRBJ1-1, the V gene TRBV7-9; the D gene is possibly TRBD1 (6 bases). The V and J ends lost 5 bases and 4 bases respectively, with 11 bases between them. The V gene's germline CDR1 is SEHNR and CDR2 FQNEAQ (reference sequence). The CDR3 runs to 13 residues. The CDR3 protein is CASSREGGTEAFF. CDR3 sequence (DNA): TGTGCCAGCAGCCGAGAAGGGGGCACTGAAGCTTTCTTT.

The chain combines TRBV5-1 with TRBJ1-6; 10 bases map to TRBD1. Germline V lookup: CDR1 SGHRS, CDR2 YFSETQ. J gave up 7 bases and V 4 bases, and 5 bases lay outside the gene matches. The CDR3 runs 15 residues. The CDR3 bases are TGCGCCAGCAGCCCGCAGGGACAGGGGAATTCACCCCTCCACTTT. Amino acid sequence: CASSPQGQGNSPLHF.

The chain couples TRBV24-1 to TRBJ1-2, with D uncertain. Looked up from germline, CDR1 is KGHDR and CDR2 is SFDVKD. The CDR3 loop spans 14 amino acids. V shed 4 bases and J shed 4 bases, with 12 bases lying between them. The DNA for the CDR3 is TGTGCCACCAGTGAGACGGGTCTTCTCTATGGCTACACCTTC. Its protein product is CATSETGLLYGYTF.

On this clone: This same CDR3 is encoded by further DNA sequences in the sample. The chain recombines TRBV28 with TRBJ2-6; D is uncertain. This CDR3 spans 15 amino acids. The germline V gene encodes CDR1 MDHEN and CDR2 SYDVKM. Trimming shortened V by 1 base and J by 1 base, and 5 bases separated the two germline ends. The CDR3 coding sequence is TGTGCCAGCAGTTTATCAGGATCTGGGGCCAACGTCCTGACTTTC. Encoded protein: CASSLSGSGANVLTF.

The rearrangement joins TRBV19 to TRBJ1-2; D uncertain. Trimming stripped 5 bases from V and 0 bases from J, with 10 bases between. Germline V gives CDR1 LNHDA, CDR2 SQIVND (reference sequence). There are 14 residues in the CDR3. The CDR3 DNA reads TGTGCCAGTAGTTTGGCCCTCGCTAACTATGGCTACACCTTC. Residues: CASSLALANYGYTF.

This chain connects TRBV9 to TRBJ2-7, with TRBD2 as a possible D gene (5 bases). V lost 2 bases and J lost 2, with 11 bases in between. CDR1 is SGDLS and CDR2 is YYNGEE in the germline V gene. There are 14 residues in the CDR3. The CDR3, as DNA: TGTGCCAGCAGCGTGGACTGGAGCGCCTACGAGCAGTACTTC. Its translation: CASSVDWSAYEQYF.

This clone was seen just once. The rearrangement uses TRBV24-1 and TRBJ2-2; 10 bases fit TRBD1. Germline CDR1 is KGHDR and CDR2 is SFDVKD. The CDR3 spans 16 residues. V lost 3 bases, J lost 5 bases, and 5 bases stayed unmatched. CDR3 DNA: TGTGCCACCAGTGATGACAGGGGGCGTTGGACCGGGGAGCTGTTTTTT. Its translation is CATSDDRGRWTGELFF.

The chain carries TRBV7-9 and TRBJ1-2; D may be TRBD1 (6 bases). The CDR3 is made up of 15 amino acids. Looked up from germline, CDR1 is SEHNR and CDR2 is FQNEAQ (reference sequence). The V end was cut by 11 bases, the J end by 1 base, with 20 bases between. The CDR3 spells CACTAGAQLNYGYTF. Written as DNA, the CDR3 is TGTGCCTGCACCGCAGGGGCGCAACTTAACTATGGCTACACCTTC.

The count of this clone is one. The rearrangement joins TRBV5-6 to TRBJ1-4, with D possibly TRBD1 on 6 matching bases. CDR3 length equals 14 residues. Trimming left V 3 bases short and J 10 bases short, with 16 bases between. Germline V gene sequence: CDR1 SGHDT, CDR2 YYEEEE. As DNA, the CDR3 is TGTGCCAGCAGCTGGGGGCAGGGGCGGTCAAAACTGTTTTTT. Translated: CASSWGQGRSKLFF.

CDR3 residues: CASSPPSGGVDTQYF. In DNA form, the CDR3 reads TGTGCCAGCTCACCCCCTAGCGGGGGAGTAGATACGCAGTATTTT. This chain links TRBV18 with TRBJ2-3; the match to TRBD2 covers 10 bases. The ends lost 3 bases at V and 5 bases at J; junction bases unmatched: 5. The germline V gene encodes CDR1 KGHSH and CDR2 LQKENI. The CDR3 consists of 15 residues.

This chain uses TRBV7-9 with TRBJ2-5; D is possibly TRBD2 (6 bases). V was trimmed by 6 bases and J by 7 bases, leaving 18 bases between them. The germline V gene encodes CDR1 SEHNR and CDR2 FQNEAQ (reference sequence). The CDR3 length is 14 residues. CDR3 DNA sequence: TGTGCCAGCAGTCTACCTGCTAGCGAGGGGACCCAGTACTTC. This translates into CASSLPASEGTQYF. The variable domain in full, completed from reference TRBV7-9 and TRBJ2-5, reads DTGVSQNPRHKITKRGQNVTFRCDPISEHNRLYWYRQTLGQGPEFLTYFQNEAQLEKSRLLSDRFSAERPKGSFSTLEIQRTEQGDSAMYLCASSLPASEGTQYFGPGTRLLVL.

CDR3 in DNA: TGTGCCAGCAGCCAGGCCTACGAGCAGTACTTC. It encodes CASSQAYEQYF. This chain connects TRBV12-3 or TRBV12-4 to TRBJ2-7; D unclear. V lost 6 bases and J lost 2, with 5 bases in between. The CDR3 is made up of 11 amino acids.

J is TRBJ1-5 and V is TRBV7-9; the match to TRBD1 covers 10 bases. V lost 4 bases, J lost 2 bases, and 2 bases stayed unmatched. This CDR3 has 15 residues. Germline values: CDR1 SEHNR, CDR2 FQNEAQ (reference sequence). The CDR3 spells CASSSGTGGNQPQHF. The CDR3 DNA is TGTGCCAGCAGCTCAGGGACAGGGGGCAATCAGCCCCAGCATTTT.

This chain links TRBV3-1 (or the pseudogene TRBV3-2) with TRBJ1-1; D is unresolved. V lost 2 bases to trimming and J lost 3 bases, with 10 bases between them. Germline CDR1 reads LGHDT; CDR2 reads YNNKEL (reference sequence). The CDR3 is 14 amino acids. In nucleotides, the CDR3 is TGTGCCAGCAGCCAACCCGCAGGATACACTGAAGCTTTCTTT. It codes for CASSQPAGYTEAFF.

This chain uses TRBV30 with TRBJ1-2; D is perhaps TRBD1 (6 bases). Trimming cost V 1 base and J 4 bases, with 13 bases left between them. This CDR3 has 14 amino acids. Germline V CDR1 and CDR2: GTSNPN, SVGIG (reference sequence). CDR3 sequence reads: CAWSGGGGGYGYTF. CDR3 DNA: TGTGCCTGGAGTGGAGGGGGAGGGGGCTATGGCTACACCTTC. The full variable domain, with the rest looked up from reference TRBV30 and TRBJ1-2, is SQTIHQWPATLVQPVGSPLSLECTVEGTSNPNLYWYRQAAGRGLQLLFYSVGIGQISSEVPQNLSASRPQDRQFILSSKKLLLSDSGFYLCAWSGGGGGYGYTFGSGTRLTVV.

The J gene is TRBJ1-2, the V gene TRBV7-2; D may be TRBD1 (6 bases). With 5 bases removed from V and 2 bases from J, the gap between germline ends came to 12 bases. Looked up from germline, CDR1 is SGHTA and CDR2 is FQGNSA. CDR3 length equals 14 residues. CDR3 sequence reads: CASSTRTDNYGYTF. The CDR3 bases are TGTGCCAGCAGCACCCGGACAGACAACTATGGCTACACCTTC.